The rows below give T cell receptor beta chains drawn from one sample of a study of blood T cell repertoires in COVID-19. The repertoire was sequenced with immunoSEQ multiplex PCR; TCRdb's copy has only in-frame clones and lacks some. Counted here are under 40,000 clones, approximately 86% occurring once; the ten biggest clones make up about 6%. The sample comprised peripheral blood. These receptors were collected from a woman older than 75 with active or convalescent COVID-19. CDR3s include the opening cysteine and the closing phenylalanine or tryptophan. D genes are given only for firm matches. A row's size may be missing; if present it is once, few, many or a size class.

len,j_gene,abundance,d_gene,v_gene,CDR3nt,CDR3aa
15,TRBJ1-2,-,-,TRBV16,TGTGCCAGCAGCCAATCGAGCAGGGGAGGGGTGGGCTACACCTTC,CASSQSSRGGVGYTF
19,TRBJ2-1,-,TRBD2,TRBV3-1/TRBV3-2,TGTGCCAGCAGCCAAGACCCGGGACTAGCGGGGGGCTCCTACAATGAGCAGTTCTTC,CASSQDPGLAGGSYNEQFF
16,TRBJ1-2,-,TRBD1,TRBV6-6,TGTGCCAGCACCCAAGGCGACAGGGGGCTTGTCTATGGCTACACCTTC,CASTQGDRGLVYGYTF
14,TRBJ2-1,-,TRBD2,TRBV6-5,TGTGCCAGCAGTATATCCCGGGGGGGCAATGAGCAGTTCTTC,CASSISRGGNEQFF
16,TRBJ2-2,-,TRBD2,TRBV19,TGTGCCAGTAGTTTCCCCAGCGGGGGGGCCGCCGGGGAGCTGTTTTTT,CASSFPSGGAAGELFF
14,TRBJ1-2,-,TRBD1,TRBV4-2,TGTGCCAGCAGCCAAGAACAGGGGGCGGATGGCTACACCTTC,CASSQEQGADGYTF
18,TRBJ2-4,-,TRBD2,TRBV18,TGTGCCAGCTCACCGCCACCCCTTCGGGCGGGAGATCAAAACATTCAGTACTTC,CASSPPPLRAGDQNIQYF
20,TRBJ2-4,-,TRBD2,TRBV2,TGTGCCAGCAGTGAATTAGGGCTCTTGACTAGCGGGACCGACAAAAACATTCAGTACTTC,CASSELGLLTSGTDKNIQYF
15,TRBJ1-6,-,-,TRBV28,TGTGCCAGCAGCGCCGGACAAATATTAGTTTCACCCCTCCACTTT,CASSAGQILVSPLHF
14,TRBJ2-1,-,-,TRBV7-2,TGTGCCAGCAGCTCCCGGGTACTCGTCAATGAGCAGTTCTTC,CASSSRVLVNEQFF
16,TRBJ2-1,-,TRBD2,TRBV14,TGTGCCAGCAGCTTTCCGGGACTAGGGGCCTACAATGAGCAGTTCTTC,CASSFPGLGAYNEQFF
18,TRBJ2-1,-,TRBD1,TRBV19,TGTGCCAGTAGTTCCGAAAGGCCGGGACAGGGCTTACTCAATGAGCAGTTCTTC,CASSSERPGQGLLNEQFF
13,TRBJ1-2,-,-,TRBV29-1,TGCAGCGTCAAGACAGCGGGAGGCTATGGCTACACCTTC,CSVKTAGGYGYTF
13,TRBJ2-3,-,-,TRBV6-4,TGTGCCAGCAGTGACTCGAGAGGGGAGGCGCAGTATTTT,CASSDSRGEAQYF
15,TRBJ2-3,-,-,TRBV7-6,TGTGCCAGCAGCCCGTCTAGCGTCCGCACAGATACGCAGTATTTT,CASSPSSVRTDTQYF
11,TRBJ1-1,-,-,TRBV29-1,TGCGGGGGGACGTTGAACACTGAAGCTTTCTTT,CGGTLNTEAFF
14,TRBJ2-1,-,TRBD2,TRBV2,TGTGCCAGCAGTCTAGCGGGGGGCCAATGGGAGCAGTTCTTC,CASSLAGGQWEQFF
15,TRBJ2-6,-,TRBD1,TRBV30,TGTGCCTGTTCCCGACAGGGGGATGGGGCCAACGTCCTGACTTTC,CACSRQGDGANVLTF
12,TRBJ1-1,-,-,TRBV29-1,TGCAGCGTTGCCTTAATGAACACTGAAGCTTTCTTT,CSVALMNTEAFF
16,TRBJ2-7,-,-,TRBV16,TGTGCCAGCAGCCCCCACCCAACTTCTAGCTCCTACGAGCAGTACTTC,CASSPHPTSSSYEQYF
13,TRBJ1-5,-,TRBD1,TRBV12-3/TRBV12-4,TGTGCCAGCCAAAGACAGGGTAACCAGCCCCAGCATTTT,CASQRQGNQPQHF
15,TRBJ2-1,-,TRBD2,TRBV4-3,TGCGCCAGCAGCCAGACTAGCGGATTACGGGGTGAGCAGTTCTTC,CASSQTSGLRGEQFF
14,TRBJ1-5,-,-,TRBV20-1,TGCAGTGCTAGTTTGGGGACAATGAATCAGCCCCAGCATTTT,CSASLGTMNQPQHF
15,TRBJ2-1,-,TRBD2,TRBV29-1,TGCAGCGTTGATCGGCCCAGCGGGAGAGGGTATGAGCAGTTCTTC,CSVDRPSGRGYEQFF
14,TRBJ2-7,-,-,TRBV29-1,TGCAGCGTTGGCGGGGGCACTAGGCGCTACGAGCAGTACTTC,CSVGGGTRRYEQYF
15,TRBJ2-4,-,TRBD1,TRBV5-4,TGTGCCAGCAGCGCGACAGGGGGCGCAGGAAACATTCAGTACTTC,CASSATGGAGNIQYF
13,TRBJ1-5,few,-,TRBV28,TGTGCCAGCAGTTTTGGGGGGTATCAGCCCCAGCATTTT,CASSFGGYQPQHF
15,TRBJ2-5,-,-,TRBV18,TGTGCCAGCTCGCAAAACAGGGAGGGCCAAGAGACCCAGTACTTC,CASSQNREGQETQYF
14,TRBJ1-5,-,TRBD1,TRBV6-6,TGTGCCAGCAGGAGTACAGGGGAAAATCAGCCCCAGCATTTT,CASRSTGENQPQHF
15,TRBJ1-3,few,TRBD1,TRBV6-5,TGTGCCAGCAGAAGTACAGGGGCCTCTGGAAACACCATATATTTT,CASRSTGASGNTIYF
12,TRBJ1-1,-,-,TRBV6-5,TGTGCCAGCAGTACCGGGGAGACCGAAGCTTTCTTT,CASSTGETEAFF